What follows describes a single TCR beta chain. Antigen: not known. These data come from a study of T cells after posttransplantation cyclophosphamide. Study-wide results and caveats: Blood and skin or GI T cell repertoires showed limited TRB overlap. Later post-transplant blood repertoires were often dominated by donor CD8+ memory clones. Recipient CMV seropositivity and CMV reactivation strongly tracked TRB clonality.

The related graft donor's blood sample was taken on the day of bone marrow donation. Sequencing was performed with immunoSEQ multiplex PCR; in TCRdb, only in-frame clones are kept and a portion is missing. Singletons are absent from the sample, which has 25,000 to 35,000 clones. Germline V lookup: CDR1 KGHSH, CDR2 LQKENI. The V and J ends lost 4 bases and 5 bases, in that order; junction bases with no gene match: 8. CDR3 length: 15 residues. The TCR sequence derives from a woman aged 25 to 39 in good health and a related stem cell transplant donor. V usage is TRBV18 and J usage is TRBJ1-1; 9 nucleotides align to TRBD1. Sequencing was done on a sample of PBMCs. CDR3 coding DNA: TGTGCCAGCTCACGAGGACAGGGGATGGGGACTGAAGCTTTCTTT. Amino acids: CASSRGQGMGTEAFF. Supplemented by reference TRBV18 and TRBJ1-1, the full variable domain reads NAGVMQNPRHLVRRRGQEARLRCSPMKGHSHVYWYRQLPEEGLKFMVYLQKENIIDESGMPKERFSAEFPKEGPSILRIQQVVRGDSAAYFCASSRGQGMGTEAFFGQGTRLTVV.